This TCR beta chain was recorded in a study of PD-1 blockade in classical Hodgkin lymphoma. Here immunoSEQ multiplex PCR was the method, and the copy in TCRdb shows in-frame clones only, minus some. Of approximately 98,000 clones listed, approximately 90% are singletons. Every patient relapsed after autologous stem cell transplantation, and brentuximab vedotin exposure varied. When best responses were assessed, they were complete response, partial response or progressive disease. Of note for this clone: Its antigen is undetermined.

Findings and limits, study-wide: Complete responders entered with baseline diversity on par with newly diagnosed patients, the results showed.

Trimming left V 8 bases short and J 2 bases short, with 9 bases between. Germline CDR1 is MGHRA and CDR2 is YSYEKL. This CDR3 is built from 12 residues. This sequence originates from a human donor with classical Hodgkin lymphoma. The sequenced sample was peripheral blood mononuclear cells (PBMCs), obtained before the second cycle of nivolumab. The V and J genes are TRBV4-1 and TRBJ1-2, with no clear D. CDR3 in DNA: TGCGCCAGCCGGGCGAGCAACTATGGCTACACCTTC. This sequence encodes CASRASNYGYTF.